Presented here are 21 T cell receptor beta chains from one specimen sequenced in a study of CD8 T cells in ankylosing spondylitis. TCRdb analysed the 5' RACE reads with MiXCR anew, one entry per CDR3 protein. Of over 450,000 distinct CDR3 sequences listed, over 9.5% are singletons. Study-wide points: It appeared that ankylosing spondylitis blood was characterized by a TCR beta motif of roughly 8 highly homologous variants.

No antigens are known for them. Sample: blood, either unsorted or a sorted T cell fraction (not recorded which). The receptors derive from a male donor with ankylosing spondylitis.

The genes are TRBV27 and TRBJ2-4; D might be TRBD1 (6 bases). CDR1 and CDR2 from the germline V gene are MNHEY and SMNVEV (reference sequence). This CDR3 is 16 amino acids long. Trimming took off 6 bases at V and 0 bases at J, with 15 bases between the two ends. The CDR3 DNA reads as TGTGCCAGCAGGTATGGGGGCCCAGGAGCCAAAAACATTCAGTACTTC. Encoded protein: CASRYGGPGAKNIQYF.

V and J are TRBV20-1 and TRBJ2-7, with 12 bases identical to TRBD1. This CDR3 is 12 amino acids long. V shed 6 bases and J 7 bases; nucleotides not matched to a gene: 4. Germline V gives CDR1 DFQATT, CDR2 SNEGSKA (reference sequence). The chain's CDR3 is CSAWDRGQEQYF. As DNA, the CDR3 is TGCAGTGCCTGGGACAGGGGGCAGGAGCAGTACTTC.

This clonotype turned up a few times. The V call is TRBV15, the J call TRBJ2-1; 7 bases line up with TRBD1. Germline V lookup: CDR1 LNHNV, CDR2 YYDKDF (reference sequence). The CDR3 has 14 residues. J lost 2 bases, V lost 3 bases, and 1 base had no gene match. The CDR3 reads CATSRGQTYNEQFF. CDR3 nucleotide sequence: TGTGCCACCAGCAGGGGACAGACCTACAATGAGCAGTTCTTC.

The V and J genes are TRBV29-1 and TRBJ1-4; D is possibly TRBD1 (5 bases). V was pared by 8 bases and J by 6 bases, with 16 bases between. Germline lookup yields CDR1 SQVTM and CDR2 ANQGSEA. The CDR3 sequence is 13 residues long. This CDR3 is CSTPGANDEKLFF. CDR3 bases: TGCAGCACTCCCGGGGCAAACGATGAAAAACTGTTTTTT.

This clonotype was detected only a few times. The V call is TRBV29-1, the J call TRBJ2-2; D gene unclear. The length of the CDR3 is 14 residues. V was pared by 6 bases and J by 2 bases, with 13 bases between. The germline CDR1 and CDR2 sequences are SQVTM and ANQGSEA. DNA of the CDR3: TGCAGCGTATATAGTCGAGGAAACACCGGGGAGCTGTTTTTT. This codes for CSVYSRGNTGELFF.

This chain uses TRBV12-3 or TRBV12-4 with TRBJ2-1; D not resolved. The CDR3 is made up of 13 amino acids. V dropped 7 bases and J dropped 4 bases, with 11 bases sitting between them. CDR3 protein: CASTSGVYNEQFF. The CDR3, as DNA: TGTGCCAGCACATCGGGTGTGTACAATGAGCAGTTCTTC.

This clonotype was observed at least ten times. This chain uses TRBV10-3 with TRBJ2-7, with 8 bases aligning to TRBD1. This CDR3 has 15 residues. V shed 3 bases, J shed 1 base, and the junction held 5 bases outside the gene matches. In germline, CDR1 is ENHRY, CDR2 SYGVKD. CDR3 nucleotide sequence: TGTGCCATCAGTGACTCCGGGGACAGGTCCTACGAGCAGTACTTC. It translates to CAISDSGDRSYEQYF.

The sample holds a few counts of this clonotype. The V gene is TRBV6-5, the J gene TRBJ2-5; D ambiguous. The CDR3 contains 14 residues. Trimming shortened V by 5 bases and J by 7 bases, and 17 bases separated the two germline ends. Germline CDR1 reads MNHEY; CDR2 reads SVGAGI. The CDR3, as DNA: TGTGCCAGCAGTGAATCGGCAACTGCATGGACCCAGTACTTC. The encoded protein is CASSESATAWTQYF.

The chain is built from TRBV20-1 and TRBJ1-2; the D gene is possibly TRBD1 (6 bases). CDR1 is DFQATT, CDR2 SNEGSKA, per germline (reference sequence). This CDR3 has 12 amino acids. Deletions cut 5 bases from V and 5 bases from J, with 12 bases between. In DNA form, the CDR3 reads TGCAGTGCTCGATCAGGACAGTATGGCTACACCTTC. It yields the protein CSARSGQYGYTF.

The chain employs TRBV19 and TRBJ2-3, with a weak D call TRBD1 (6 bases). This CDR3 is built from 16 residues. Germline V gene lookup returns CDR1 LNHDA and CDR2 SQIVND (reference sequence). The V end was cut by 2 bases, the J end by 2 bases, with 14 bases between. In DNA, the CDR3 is TGTGCCAGTAGTATAACAGGGAGTTTTACCACAGATACGCAGTATTTT. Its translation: CASSITGSFTTDTQYF.

CDR3 nucleotide sequence: TGTGCCAGCAGTGGGGACAGGGGCCCCCAAGAGACCCAGTACTTC. Translating gives CASSGDRGPQETQYF. The rearrangement joins TRBV25-1 to TRBJ2-5, with 10 bases lining up with TRBD1. CDR3 length: 15 amino acids. J was trimmed by 1 base and V by 4 bases; bases with no gene match: 3. CDR1 and CDR2 from the germline V gene are MGHDK and SYGVNS.

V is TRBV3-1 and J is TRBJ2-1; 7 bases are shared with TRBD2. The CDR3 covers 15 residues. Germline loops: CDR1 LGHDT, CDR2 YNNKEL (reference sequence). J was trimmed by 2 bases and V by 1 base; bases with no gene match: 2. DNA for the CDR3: TGTGCCAGCAGCCAAGCGAGCGGGACCTACAATGAGCAGTTCTTC. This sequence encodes CASSQASGTYNEQFF.

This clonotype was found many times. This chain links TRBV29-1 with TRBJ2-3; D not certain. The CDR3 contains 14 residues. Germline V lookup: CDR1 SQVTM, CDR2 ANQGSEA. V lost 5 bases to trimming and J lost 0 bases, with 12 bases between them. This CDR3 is CSVSSGYSTDTQYF. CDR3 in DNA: TGCAGCGTTTCCTCCGGATATAGCACAGATACGCAGTATTTT.

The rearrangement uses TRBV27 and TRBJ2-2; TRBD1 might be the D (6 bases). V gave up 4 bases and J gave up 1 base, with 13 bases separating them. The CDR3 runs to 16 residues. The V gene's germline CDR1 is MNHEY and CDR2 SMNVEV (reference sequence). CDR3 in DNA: TGTGCCAGCAGTTATGAGAGGGGGAGGAACACCGGGGAGCTGTTTTTT. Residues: CASSYERGRNTGELFF.

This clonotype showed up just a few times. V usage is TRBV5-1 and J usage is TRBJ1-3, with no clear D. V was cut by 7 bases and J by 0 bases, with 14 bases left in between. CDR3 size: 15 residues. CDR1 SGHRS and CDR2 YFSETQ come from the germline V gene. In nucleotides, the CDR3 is TGCGCCAGCGCCAGACGAGGGAGCTCTGGAAACACCATATATTTT. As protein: CASARRGSSGNTIYF.

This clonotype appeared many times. The CDR3 spells CASSFAMTSGSSDTQYF. The CDR3 region has the DNA TGTGCCAGCAGTTTCGCCATGACTAGCGGGAGTTCTGATACGCAGTATTTT. The chain uses TRBV12-3 or TRBV12-4 and TRBJ2-3; 12 nucleotides agree with TRBD2. With 3 bases clipped from V and 6 bases from J, the junction kept 10 bases outside the gene matches. The CDR3 contains 17 residues.

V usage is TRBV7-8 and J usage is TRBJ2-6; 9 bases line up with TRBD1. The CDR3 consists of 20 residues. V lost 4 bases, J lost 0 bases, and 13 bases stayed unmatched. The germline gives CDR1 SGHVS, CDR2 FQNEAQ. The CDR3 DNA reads TGTGCCAGCAGCTACCCTACAGGGGGCGGACTCCGCTCTGGGGCCAACGTCCTGACTTTC. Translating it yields CASSYPTGGGLRSGANVLTF.

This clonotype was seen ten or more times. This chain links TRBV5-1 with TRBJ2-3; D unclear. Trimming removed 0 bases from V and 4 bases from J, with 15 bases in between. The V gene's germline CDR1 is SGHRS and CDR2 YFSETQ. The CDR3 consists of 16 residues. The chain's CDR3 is CASSLEARLSSDTQYF. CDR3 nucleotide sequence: TGCGCCAGCAGCTTGGAGGCACGACTTTCCTCAGATACGCAGTATTTT.

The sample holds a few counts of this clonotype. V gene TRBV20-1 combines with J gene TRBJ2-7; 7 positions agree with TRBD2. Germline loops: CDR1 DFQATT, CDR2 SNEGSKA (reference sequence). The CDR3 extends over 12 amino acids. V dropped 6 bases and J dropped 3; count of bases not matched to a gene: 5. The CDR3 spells CSAASGDYEQYF. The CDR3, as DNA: TGCAGTGCGGCTAGCGGAGACTACGAGCAGTACTTC.

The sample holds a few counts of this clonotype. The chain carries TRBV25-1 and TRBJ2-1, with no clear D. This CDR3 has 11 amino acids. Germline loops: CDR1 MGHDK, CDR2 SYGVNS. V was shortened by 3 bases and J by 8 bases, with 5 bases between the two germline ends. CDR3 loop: CASSDRDEQFF. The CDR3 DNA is TGTGCCAGCAGTGACAGAGATGAGCAGTTCTTC.

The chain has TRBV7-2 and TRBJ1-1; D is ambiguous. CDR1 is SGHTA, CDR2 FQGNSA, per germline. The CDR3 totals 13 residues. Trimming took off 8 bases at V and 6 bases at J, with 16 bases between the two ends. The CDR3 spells CASAPAVVAEAFF. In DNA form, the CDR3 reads TGTGCCAGCGCGCCGGCGGTAGTCGCTGAAGCTTTCTTT.